This T cell receptor beta chain was observed in a study of shared clonotypes between healthy human individuals. Study context: The donors, two women and a few men, were aged 18 to 49.

Study findings and constraints: All-four-donor shared clonotypes had higher generation probabilities than non-shared clonotypes did. Around 5% of naive CD4 clonotypes were common to a handful of donors.

This table comes from immunoSEQ multiplex PCR, and its TCRdb copy is limited to in-frame clones, with some not included. The repertoire holds 2.3 million or so clones, with about 92% as singletons. Turning to this clone: Antigen specificity is unknown.

CDR1 is LGHNA and CDR2 is YNFKEQ in the germline V gene. The V gene lost 0 bases and the J gene lost 0 bases, with 8 bases spanning the gap. The CDR3 totals 15 residues. This sequence joins TRBV4-2 and TRBJ1-1; D gene unclear. The sample consisted of naive CD4+ T cells from PBMCs. As for subset: CD45RA+ positively selected. This clonotype was sampled from a man between 18 and 29 years old in good health. Some clones in this sample may be carry-over from other donors' samples. The CDR3 DNA reads as TGTGCCAGCAGCCAAGATATGCGGGTGAACACTGAAGCTTTCTTT. As protein: CASSQDMRVNTEAFF.